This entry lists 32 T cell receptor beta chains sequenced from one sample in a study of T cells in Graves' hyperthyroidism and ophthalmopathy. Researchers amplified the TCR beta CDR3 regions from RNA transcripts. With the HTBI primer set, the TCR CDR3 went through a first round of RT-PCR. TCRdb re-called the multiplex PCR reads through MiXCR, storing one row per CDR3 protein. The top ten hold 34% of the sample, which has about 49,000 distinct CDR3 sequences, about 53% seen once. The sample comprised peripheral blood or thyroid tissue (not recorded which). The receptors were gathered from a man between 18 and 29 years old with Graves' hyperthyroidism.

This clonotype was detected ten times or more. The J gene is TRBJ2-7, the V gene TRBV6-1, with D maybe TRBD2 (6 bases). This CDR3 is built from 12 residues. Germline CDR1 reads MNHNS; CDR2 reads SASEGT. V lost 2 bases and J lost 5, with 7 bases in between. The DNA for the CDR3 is TGTGCCAGCAGTGAATTAGCGGACGAGCAGTACTTC. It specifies CASSELADEQYF.

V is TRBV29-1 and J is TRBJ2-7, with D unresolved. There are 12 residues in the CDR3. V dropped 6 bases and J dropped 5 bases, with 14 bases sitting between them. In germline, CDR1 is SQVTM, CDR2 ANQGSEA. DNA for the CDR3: TGCAGCGTCTCCCCCGGGTTGGACGAGCAGTACTTC. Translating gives CSVSPGLDEQYF.

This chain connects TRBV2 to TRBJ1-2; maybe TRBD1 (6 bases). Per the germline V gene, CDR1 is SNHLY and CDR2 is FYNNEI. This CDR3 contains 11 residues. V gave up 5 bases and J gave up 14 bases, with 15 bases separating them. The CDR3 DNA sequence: TGTGCCAGCAGTATGGACAGCCTAGGGACCTTC. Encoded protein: CASSMDSLGTF.

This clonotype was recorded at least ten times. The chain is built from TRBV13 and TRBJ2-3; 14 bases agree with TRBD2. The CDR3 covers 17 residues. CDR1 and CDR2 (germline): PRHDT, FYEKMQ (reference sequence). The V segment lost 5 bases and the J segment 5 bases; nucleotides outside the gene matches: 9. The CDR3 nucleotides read TGTGCCAGCAGCACCCGACTAGCGGGGGGGTTCGTAGATACGCAGTATTTT. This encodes CASSTRLAGGFVDTQYF.

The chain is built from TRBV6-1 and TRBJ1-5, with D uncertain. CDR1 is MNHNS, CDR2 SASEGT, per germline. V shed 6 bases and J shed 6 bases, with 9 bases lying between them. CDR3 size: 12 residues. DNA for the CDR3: TGTGCCAGCAGCCGAGGGAGTCAGCCCCAGCATTTT. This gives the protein CASSRGSQPQHF.

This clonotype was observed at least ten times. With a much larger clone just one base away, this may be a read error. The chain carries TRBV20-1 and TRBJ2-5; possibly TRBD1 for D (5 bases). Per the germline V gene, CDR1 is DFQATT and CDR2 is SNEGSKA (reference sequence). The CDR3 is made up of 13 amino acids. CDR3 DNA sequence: TGCAGTGCTAGTCCCAGGGTTCGAGAGACCCTGTACTTC. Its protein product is CSASPRVRETLYF.

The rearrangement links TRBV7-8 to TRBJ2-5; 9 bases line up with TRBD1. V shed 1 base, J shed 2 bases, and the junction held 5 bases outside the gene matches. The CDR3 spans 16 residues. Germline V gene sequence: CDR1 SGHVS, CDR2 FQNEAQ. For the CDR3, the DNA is TGTGCCAGCAGCTTAGGGGGACAGGGCGAACAAGAGACCCAGTACTTC. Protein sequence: CASSLGGQGEQETQYF.

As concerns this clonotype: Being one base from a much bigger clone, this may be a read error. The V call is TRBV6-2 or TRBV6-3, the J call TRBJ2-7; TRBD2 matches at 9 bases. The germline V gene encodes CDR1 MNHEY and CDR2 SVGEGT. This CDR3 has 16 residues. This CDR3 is CASSFSSGRWRREHYF. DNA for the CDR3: TGTGCCAGCAGTTTTTCCAGCGGGAGGTGGCGGCGTGAGCATTACTTC.

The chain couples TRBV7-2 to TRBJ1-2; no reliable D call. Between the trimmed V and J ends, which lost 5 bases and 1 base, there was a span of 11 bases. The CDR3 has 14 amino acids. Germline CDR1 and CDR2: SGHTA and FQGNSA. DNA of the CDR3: TGTGCCAGCAGCCAAGCTGGGGTTAACTATGGCTACACCTTC. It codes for CASSQAGVNYGYTF.

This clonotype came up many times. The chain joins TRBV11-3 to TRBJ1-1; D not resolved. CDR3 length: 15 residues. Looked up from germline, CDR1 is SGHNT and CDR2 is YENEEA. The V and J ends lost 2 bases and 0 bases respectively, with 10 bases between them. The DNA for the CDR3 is TGTGCCAGCAGCTTAACCCTGCTACTGAACACTGAAGCTTTCTTT. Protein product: CASSLTLLLNTEAFF.

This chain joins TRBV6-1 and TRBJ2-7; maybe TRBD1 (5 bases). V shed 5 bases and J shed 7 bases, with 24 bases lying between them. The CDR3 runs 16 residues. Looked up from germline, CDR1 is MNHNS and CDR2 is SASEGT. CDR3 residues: CASSYSNSRVLGEQYF. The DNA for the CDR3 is TGTGCCAGCAGTTACTCGAATTCCAGGGTTTTGGGTGAGCAGTACTTC.

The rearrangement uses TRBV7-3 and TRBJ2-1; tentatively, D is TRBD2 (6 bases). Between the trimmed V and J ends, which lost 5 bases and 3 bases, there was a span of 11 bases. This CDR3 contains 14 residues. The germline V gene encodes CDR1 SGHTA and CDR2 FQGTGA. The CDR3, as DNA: TGTGCCAGCAGCGCGGGCGGGGACTACAATGAGCAGTTCTTC. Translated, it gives CASSAGGDYNEQFF.

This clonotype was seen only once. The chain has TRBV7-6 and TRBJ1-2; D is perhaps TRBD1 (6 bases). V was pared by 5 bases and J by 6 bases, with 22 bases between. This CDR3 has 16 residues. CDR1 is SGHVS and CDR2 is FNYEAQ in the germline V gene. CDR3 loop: CASSPGGQRRLDGYTF. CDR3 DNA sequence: TGTGCCAGCAGCCCCGGGGGGCAAAGACGGTTAGATGGCTACACCTTC.

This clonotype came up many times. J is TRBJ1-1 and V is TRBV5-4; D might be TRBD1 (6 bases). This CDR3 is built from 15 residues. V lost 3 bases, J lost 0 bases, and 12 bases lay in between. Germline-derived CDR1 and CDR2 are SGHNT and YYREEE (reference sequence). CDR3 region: CASSSRGFLNTEAFF. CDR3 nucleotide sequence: TGTGCCAGCAGCTCCAGGGGTTTTTTGAACACTGAAGCTTTCTTT.

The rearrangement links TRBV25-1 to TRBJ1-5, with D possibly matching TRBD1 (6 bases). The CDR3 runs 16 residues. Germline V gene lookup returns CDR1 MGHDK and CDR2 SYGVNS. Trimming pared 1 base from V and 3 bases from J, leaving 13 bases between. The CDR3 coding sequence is TGTGCCAGCAGTGAATGCAAGACAGGCAACAATCAGCCCCAGCATTTT. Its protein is CASSECKTGNNQPQHF.

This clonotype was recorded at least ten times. The CDR3: CASSKSTSRGNQPQHF. As DNA, the CDR3 is TGTGCCAGCAGCAAGAGCACCAGTCGGGGCAATCAGCCCCAGCATTTT. The chain carries TRBV7-2 and TRBJ1-5; D is unresolved. Germline loops: CDR1 SGHTA, CDR2 FQGNSA. Trimming left V 5 bases short and J 2 bases short, with 16 bases between. CDR3 size: 16 residues. The full variable domain, completed using reference TRBV7-2 and TRBJ1-5, is GAGVSQSPSNKVTEKGKDVELRCDPISGHTALYWYRQSLGQGLEFLIYFQGNSAPDKSGLPSDRFSAERTGGSVSTLTIQRTQQEDSAVYLCASSKSTSRGNQPQHFGDGTRLSIL.

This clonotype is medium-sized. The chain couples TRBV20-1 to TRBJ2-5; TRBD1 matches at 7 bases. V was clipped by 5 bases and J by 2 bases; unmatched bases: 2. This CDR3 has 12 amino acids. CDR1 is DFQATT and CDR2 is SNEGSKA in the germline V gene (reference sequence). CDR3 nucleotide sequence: TGCAGTGCTCCGACAGGGCAAGAGACCCAGTACTTC. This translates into CSAPTGQETQYF.

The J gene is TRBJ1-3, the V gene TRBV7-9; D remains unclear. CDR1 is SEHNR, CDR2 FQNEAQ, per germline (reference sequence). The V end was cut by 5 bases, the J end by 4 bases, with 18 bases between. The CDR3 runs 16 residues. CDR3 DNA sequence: TGTGCCAGCAGCCGAGGCTTTGCGGCCATCGGAAACACCATATATTTT. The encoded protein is CASSRGFAAIGNTIYF.

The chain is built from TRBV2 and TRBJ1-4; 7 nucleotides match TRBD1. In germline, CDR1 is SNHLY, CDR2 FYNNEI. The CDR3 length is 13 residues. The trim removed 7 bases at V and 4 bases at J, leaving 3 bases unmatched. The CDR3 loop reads CASKGQINEKLFF. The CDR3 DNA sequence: TGTGCCAGCAAGGGACAGATTAATGAAAAACTGTTTTTT.

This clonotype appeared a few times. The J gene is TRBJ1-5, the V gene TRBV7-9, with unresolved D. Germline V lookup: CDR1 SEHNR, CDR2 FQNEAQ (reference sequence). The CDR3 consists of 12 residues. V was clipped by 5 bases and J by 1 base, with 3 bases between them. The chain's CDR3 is CASSASNQPQHF. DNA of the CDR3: TGTGCCAGCAGCGCAAGCAATCAGCCCCAGCATTTT.

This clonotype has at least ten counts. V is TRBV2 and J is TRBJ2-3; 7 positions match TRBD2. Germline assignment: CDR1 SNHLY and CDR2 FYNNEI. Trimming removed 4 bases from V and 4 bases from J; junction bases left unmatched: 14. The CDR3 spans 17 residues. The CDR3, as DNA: TGTGCCAGCAGTGTCTGGCGGGAGTCGGCCGGCGCAGATACGCAGTATTTT. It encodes CASSVWRESAGADTQYF.

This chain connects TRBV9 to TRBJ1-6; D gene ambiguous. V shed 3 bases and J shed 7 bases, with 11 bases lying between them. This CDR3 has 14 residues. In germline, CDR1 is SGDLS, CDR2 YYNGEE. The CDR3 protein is CASSGDQRNSPLHF. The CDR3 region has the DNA TGTGCCAGCAGCGGGGATCAGCGCAATTCACCCCTCCACTTT.

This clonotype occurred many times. CDR3 nucleotide sequence: TGCGCCAGCAGACCGGGACAGAGAATGAACACTGAAGCTTTCTTT. Residues: CASRPGQRMNTEAFF. This rearrangement joins TRBV10-2 to TRBJ1-1, with 7 bases that match TRBD1. V gave up 6 bases and J gave up 0 bases; unmatched junction bases: 7. The CDR3 runs to 15 residues. Germline V gene data show CDR1 as WSHSY and CDR2 as SAAADI.

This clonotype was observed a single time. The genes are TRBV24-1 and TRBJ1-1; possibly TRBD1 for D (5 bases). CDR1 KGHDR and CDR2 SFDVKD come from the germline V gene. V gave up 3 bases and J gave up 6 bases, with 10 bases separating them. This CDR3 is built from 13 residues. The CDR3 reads CATSDRGVAEAFF. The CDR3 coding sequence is TGTGCCACCAGTGATAGGGGTGTCGCTGAAGCTTTCTTT.

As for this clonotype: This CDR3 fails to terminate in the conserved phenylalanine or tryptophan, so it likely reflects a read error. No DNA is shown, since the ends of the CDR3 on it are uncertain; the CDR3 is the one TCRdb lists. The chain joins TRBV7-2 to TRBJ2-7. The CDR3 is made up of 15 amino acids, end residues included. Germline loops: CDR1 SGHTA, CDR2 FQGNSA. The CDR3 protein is CASSLAPRSSYEQCL.

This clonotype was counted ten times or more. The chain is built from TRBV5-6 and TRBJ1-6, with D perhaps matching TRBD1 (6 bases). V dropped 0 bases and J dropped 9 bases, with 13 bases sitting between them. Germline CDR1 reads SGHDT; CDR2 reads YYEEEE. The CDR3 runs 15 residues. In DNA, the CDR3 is TGTGCCAGCAGCTTGGGGCAGGGGAAGGGTTCACCCCTCCACTTT. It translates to CASSLGQGKGSPLHF.

The CDR3 bases are TGTGCCAGCGGGGGAAGGGGGACAACGTCTCCCTCACCCCTCCACTTT. This sequence encodes CASGGRGTTSPSPLHF. V usage is TRBV5-6 and J usage is TRBJ1-6, with D possibly matching TRBD1 (6 bases). CDR3 length: 16 amino acids. V lost 7 bases to trimming and J lost 10 bases, with 24 bases between them. The V gene's germline CDR1 is SGHDT and CDR2 YYEEEE.

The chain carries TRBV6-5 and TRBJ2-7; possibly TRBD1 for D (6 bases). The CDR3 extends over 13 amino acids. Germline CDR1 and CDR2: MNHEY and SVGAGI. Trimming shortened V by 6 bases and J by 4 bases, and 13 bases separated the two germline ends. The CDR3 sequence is CASRRTATYEQYF. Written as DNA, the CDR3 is TGTGCCAGCAGGAGGACAGCCACTTACGAGCAGTACTTC.

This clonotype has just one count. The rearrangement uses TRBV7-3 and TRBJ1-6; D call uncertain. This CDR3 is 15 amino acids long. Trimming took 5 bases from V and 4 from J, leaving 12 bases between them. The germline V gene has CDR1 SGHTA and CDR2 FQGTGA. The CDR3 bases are TGTGCCAGCAGCCTCTGGGCCTCTTATAATTCACCCCTCCACTTT. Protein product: CASSLWASYNSPLHF.

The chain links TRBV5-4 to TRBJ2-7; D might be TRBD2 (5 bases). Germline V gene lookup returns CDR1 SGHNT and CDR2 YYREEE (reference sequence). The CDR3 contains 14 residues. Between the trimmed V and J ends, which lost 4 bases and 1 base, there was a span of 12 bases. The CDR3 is CASSGRGSSYEQYF. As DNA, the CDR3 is TGTGCCAGCAGCGGACGCGGGTCATCCTACGAGCAGTACTTC.

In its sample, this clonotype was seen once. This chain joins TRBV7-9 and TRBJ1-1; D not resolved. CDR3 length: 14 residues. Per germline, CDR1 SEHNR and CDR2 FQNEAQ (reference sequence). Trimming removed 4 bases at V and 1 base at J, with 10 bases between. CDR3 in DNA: TGTGCCAGCAGCTCGTGGAAAGGGAACACTGAAGCTTTCTTT. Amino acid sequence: CASSSWKGNTEAFF.

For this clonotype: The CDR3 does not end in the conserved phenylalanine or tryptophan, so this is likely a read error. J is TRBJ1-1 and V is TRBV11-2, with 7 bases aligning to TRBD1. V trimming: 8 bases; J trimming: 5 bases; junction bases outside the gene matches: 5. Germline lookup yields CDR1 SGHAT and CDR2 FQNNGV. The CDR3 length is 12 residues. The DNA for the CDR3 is TGTGCCAGCCGACAGGGTTTTACTGAAGCTTTCCTT. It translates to CASRQGFTEAFL.